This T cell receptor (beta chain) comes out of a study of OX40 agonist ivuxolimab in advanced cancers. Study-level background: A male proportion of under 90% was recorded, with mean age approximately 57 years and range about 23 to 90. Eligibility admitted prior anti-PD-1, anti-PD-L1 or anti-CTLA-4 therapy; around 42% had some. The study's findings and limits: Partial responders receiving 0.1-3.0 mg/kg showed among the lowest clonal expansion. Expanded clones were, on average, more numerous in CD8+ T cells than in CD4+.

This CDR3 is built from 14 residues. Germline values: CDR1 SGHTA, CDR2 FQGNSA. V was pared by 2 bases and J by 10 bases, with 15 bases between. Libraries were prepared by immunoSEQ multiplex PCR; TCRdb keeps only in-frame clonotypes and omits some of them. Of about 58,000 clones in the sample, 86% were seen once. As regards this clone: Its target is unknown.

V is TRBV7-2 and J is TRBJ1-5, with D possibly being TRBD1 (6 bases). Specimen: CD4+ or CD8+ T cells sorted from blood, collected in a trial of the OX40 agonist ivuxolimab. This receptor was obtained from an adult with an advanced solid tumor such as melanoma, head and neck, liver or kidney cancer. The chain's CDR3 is CASSLIYRVQPQHF. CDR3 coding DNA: TGTGCCAGCAGCTTAATTTACAGGGTTCAACCCCAGCATTTT.